Each of the 5 T cell receptor beta chains below was sequenced from the same sample in a study of CD8 T cells in ankylosing spondylitis listed by TCRdb under 2017. The library was generated by 5' RACE. TCRdb lists the instrument as Illumina HiSeq 2500. TCRdb reanalyzed the raw reads on its own, using fastp at Q25 for trimming and MiXCR for clone calling, and kept in-frame beta chains. Every distinct CDR3 protein forms one entry, paired with its most common genes and DNA. This sample comprises roughly 35,000 distinct CDR3 sequences, 13% of them detected only once. In total, the top ten clones hold 25% to 35% of the sample. The sequenced sample was synovial fluid, either unsorted or a sorted T cell fraction (not recorded which). All receptors come from a male donor with ankylosing spondylitis.

This clonotype was recorded a few times. V is TRBV5-5 and J is TRBJ1-5; 7 nucleotides agree with TRBD1. V lost 0 bases, J lost 0 bases, and 6 bases stayed unmatched. The CDR3 loop spans 17 amino acids. Germline V gene data show CDR1 as SGHKS and CDR2 as YYEKEE (reference sequence). CDR3 sequence reads: CASSLEGQRSSNQPQHF. The CDR3 region has the DNA TGTGCCAGCAGCTTGGAGGGACAGAGATCTAGCAATCAGCCCCAGCATTTT.

This clonotype was counted ten times or more. This chain connects TRBV6-1 to TRBJ2-5; 10 bases are a match to TRBD2. J gave up 5 bases and V 4 bases, and 7 bases lay outside the gene matches. This CDR3 is 15 amino acids long. Germline CDR1 MNHNS, CDR2 SASEGT. The CDR3 spells CASSAGLAESETQYF. CDR3 bases: TGTGCCAGCAGTGCCGGACTAGCGGAGTCGGAGACCCAGTACTTC.

This clonotype has a handful of counts. The rearrangement joins TRBV6-5 to TRBJ2-3; 8 bases match TRBD2. CDR3 size: 15 residues. The germline V gene has CDR1 MNHEY and CDR2 SVGAGI. V shed 4 bases and J 4 bases; nucleotides not matched to a gene: 7. In nucleotides, the CDR3 is TGTGCCAGCAGTTGGCTTACGCGGGGGGCAGATACGCAGTATTTT. This translates into CASSWLTRGADTQYF.

Only a few counts were recorded for this clonotype. V is TRBV7-4 and J is TRBJ2-1, with 11 nucleotides matching TRBD1. Germline V CDR1 and CDR2: SGHVT, SQSDAQ. Trimming cost V 2 bases and J 3 bases; bases outside gene matches: 18. CDR3 length: 21 amino acids. The CDR3 region has the DNA TGTGCCAGCAGCTTAATCATCCGGGACAGGGGGTTGCGGGACGGCTACAATGAGCAGTTCTTC. Its translation is CASSLIIRDRGLRDGYNEQFF.

This clonotype was seen at least ten times. V is TRBV20-1 and J is TRBJ2-7; D unclear. This CDR3 has 13 residues. V lost 1 base and J 2 bases, leaving 9 bases between the germline ends. CDR1 is DFQATT, CDR2 SNEGSKA, per germline (reference sequence). In DNA, the CDR3 is TGCAGTGCTAGAGTCCTGACACCCTACGAGCAGTACTTC. The encoded protein is CSARVLTPYEQYF.